Included here is one T cell receptor (beta chain) sequence, with context. Its target is unknown. The data were obtained in a study of cytotoxic CD8 clonotypes in ibrutinib-treated CLL. Study-wide points: Increased clonality at ibrutinib response gave way to a return toward baseline at progression.

Sequencing was performed with immunoSEQ multiplex PCR; in TCRdb, only in-frame clones are kept and a portion is missing. There are fewer than 50,000 clones in the sample; approximately 51% occur only once, and about 30% lies in the top ten. The material was PBMCs, obtained after 12 months of ibrutinib treatment. The origin of this receptor is a human donor with chronic lymphocytic leukemia.

The CDR3: CASNFHGYTF. The CDR3 DNA follows: TGTGCCAGTAATTTCCATGGCTACACCTTC. The rearrangement uses TRBV19 and TRBJ1-2, with no clear D. Germline CDR1 is LNHDA and CDR2 is SQIVND (reference sequence). Trimming removed 7 bases at V and 6 bases at J, with 6 bases between. CDR3 length equals 10 residues.